This T cell receptor (beta chain) appears in the sequencing data of a study of Ad26.COV2.S vaccination and SARS-CoV-2 variants (dated by TCRdb to the early 2020s). For the wider study: Vaccine-arm donors came from COV1001, a multicentre, randomized, double-blind, placebo-controlled phase I-IIa trial of Ad26.COV2.S in healthy adults. Ad26.COV2.S was administered intramuscularly at 5 x 10^10 or 1 x 10^11 viral particles, either as a single shot or as two shots given 56 days apart. Trial participants were randomized into five groups of five, in which low-dose or high-dose Ad26.COV2.S was given once or twice, or placebo was given on both occasions. TCRbeta repertoire sequencing was used to assess the specificity and breadth of SARS-CoV-2-reactive T cell receptors after Ad26.COV2.S vaccination. A total of 32 samples were included in the TCR-sequenced set, comprising roughly 20 Ad26.COV2.S vaccine recipients, 5 placebo recipients and 8 SARS-CoV-2 convalescent individuals. Blinding of investigators to trial group allocation was maintained during experiments and outcome assessment.

The treatment or condition label, as the study defines it: about 20 received Ad26.COV2.S at low or high dose, single or two shots; about 5 received placebo; per-sample allocation not given. Repertoires of vaccine and placebo recipients were sequenced from samples collected on day 63 after the first injection. In Cohort 1b, some 25 adults aged 18-55 years were enrolled at a single site in Boston, USA, between 29 July and 7 August 2020. Ad26.COV2.S was a replication-incompetent adenovirus type 26 vector that expressed a prefusion-stabilized SARS-CoV-2 spike protein derived from the original Wuhan strain. From a lookup of the germline V gene (reference sequence), CDR1 and CDR2 are LGHDT and YNNKEL. The CDR3 covers 16 residues, taking in both the cysteine and the phenylalanine. Left in the record is the CDR3 DNA by itself, 48 bases read in frame from the first base. The junction shows trimming of 4 bases on V and 1 base on J, and the gene matches do not reach 7 bases of it.

The immunoSEQ Assay was used to sequence TCRbeta CDR3 regions. After extraction, genomic DNA underwent amplification by bias-controlled multiplex PCR, followed by high-throughput sequencing. The authors' pipeline ran thus. To quantify the absolute abundance of every unique TCRbeta CDR3 region, sequences were collapsed and filtered. T cell fraction was estimated by normalizing TCRbeta template counts to usable DNA, with usable DNA measured through amplification of reference genes found in all nucleated cells. Repertoire TCRs were annotated as SARS-CoV-2-specific by exact matching of V gene, CDR3 amino acid sequence and J gene to a known reactive TCR set. The reference SARS-CoV-2 TCR set was derived from MIRA and filtered for enrichment in COVID-19-positive ImmuneCODE repertoires, a step that removed public or cross-reactive TCRs. Using the MIRA antigens, annotated TCRs were further analysed by specific ORF or by position within an ORF. Breadth was defined as annotated unique rearrangements over total unique productive rearrangements; depth was the summed frequency of those rearrangements. TCR breadth was compared between groups using two-sided Wilcoxon rank-sum tests. The clones in this table, taken by TCRdb from immuneACCESS, are in-frame only. Not every clone is retained; where verified, under half of the shortfall comes from an unresolved V gene, and the cause of the rest is unknown. That table furnishes V, J and clone size, whereas the DNA furnished D and trimming. The sample table holds roughly 390,000 clones, of which about 88% were seen once. Jointly, the top ten make up under 3.5% of the sample.

Beyond this particular receptor, the publication reports: Comparing responses between vaccine doses or regimens was not something the study was powered to do. Comparable non-spike TCR breadth was observed between vaccine and placebo recipients, consistent with only spike being contained in the vaccine. The authors noted that the TCR breadth and depth analyses may have underestimated total T cell responses. Spike-specific TCR breadth was higher in Ad26.COV2.S recipients than in placebo recipients (P = 0.0014). After vaccination, spike-specific CD8+ and CD4+ T cell responses were reported to show substantial breadth.

In the case of this clone: This receptor's antigen is unknown. No base-level quality is on record; no much larger clone is a single base apart.

Source: peripheral blood, taken in a trial of Ad26.COV2.S vaccine versus placebo. The rearrangement combines TRBV3-1 (or the pseudogene TRBV3-2) with TRBJ2-3; 8 central bases correspond to TRBD2. This receptor was taken from a person aged 18-65 years who received the Ad26.COV2.S COVID-19 vaccine or a placebo. This receptor has the CDR3 CASSRRAGGGTDTQYF. The DNA sequence reads TGTGCCAGCAGCCGAAGGGCGGGGGGCGGCACAGATACGCAGTATTTT.